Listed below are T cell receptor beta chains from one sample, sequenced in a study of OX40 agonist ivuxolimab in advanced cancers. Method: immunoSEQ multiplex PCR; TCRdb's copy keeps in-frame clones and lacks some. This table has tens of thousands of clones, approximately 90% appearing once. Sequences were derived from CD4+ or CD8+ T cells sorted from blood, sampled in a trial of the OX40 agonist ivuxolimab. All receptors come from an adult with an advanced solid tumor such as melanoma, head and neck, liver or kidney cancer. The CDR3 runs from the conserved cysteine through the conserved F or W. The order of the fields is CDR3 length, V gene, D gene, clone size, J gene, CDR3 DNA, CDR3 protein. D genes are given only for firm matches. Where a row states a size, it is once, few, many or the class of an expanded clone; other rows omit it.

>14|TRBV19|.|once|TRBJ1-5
TGTGCCAGTAGTATAGGGGGGGGCGGTCAGCCCCAGCATTTT
CASSIGGGGQPQHF
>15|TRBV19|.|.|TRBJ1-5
TGTGCCAGTAGTCCATCCGACAGGAACTGGCAGCCCCAGCATTTT
CASSPSDRNWQPQHF
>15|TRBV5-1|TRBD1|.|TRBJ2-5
TGCGCCAGCAGCTCGTACCCGGACAGGCAAGAGACCCAGTACTTC
CASSSYPDRQETQYF
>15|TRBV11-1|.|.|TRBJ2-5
TGTGCCAGCAGCCCATGGCAGGGTAGGGAAGAGACCCAGTACTTC
CASSPWQGREETQYF
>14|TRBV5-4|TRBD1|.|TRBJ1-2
TGTGCCAGCAGCCCCGGGACAGGGGTATATGGCTACACCTTC
CASSPGTGVYGYTF
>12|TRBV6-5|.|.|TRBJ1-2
TGTGCCAGCAGTACCACAGCCTATGGCTACACCTTC
CASSTTAYGYTF
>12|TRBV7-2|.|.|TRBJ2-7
TGTGCCAGCAGCCTCCTCGGCTACGAGCAGTACTTC
CASSLLGYEQYF
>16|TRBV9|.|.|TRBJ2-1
TGTGCCAGCAGCGTAGATACATTGGGAGTTTACAATGAGCAGTTCTTC
CASSVDTLGVYNEQFF
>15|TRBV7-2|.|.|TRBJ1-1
TGTGCCAGCAGCTTATTATCGGGGCTTGAGGCTGAAGCTTTCTTT
CASSLLSGLEAEAFF
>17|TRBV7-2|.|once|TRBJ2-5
TGTGCCAGCAGCTATAGTCCCGTAGGGGGGGCGGGGGAGACCCAGTACTTC
CASSYSPVGGAGETQYF
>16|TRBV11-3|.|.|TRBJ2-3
TGTGCCAGCAGCTTAGGTGGCGGCTCTAGCACAGATACGCAGTATTTT
CASSLGGGSSTDTQYF
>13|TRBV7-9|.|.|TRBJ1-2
TGTGCCAGCAGCTTCGCAGGGGCGCGAGGCTACACCTTC
CASSFAGARGYTF
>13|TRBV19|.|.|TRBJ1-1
TGTGCCACCCGACCCAGGGAAATCACTGAAGCTTTCTTT
CATRPREITEAFF
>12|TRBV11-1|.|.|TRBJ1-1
TGTGCCAGCAGCTTGAACTCAAAATTCGCTTTCTTT
CASSLNSKFAFF
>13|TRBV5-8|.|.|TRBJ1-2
TGTGCCAGCAGCCCCACATACAACTATGGCTACACCTTC
CASSPTYNYGYTF
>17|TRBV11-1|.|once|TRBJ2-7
TGTGCCAGCAGCAACCGGGGGGAGGGGGGGCGCTCCTACGAGCAGTACTTC
CASSNRGEGGRSYEQYF
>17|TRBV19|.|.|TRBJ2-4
TGTGCCAGTAGTGACCCACAGGGATCGGGAGTCAAAAACATTCAGTACTTC
CASSDPQGSGVKNIQYF
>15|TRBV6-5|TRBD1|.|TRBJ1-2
TGTGCCAGCAGACGCGGACAGGGGCTTAACTATGGCTACACCTTC
CASRRGQGLNYGYTF
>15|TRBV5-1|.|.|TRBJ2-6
TGCGCCAGCAGCTTGGAAGGGACTGGGGCCAACGTCCTGACTTTC
CASSLEGTGANVLTF
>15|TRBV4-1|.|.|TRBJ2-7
TGCGCCAGCAGCCAAGAAGAGGGAACCTATTACGAGCAGTACTTC
CASSQEEGTYYEQYF
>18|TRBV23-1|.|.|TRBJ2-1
TGCGCCAGCAGTCAATCGAACGGTAGTGGGGGCGCATCCCATGAGCAGTTCTTC
CASSQSNGSGGASHEQFF
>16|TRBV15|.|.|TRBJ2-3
TGTGCCACCAGCAGACGATACAGGGCTGGGGCGGATACGCAGTATTTT
CATSRRYRAGADTQYF
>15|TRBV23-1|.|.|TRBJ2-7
TGCGCCAGCAGTCAATCGGAGGGAACGACCTACGAGCAGTACTTC
CASSQSEGTTYEQYF
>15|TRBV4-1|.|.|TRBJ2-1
TGCGCCAGCAGCCAAGCGGCGGGGCCGGAGAATGAGCAGTTCTTC
CASSQAAGPENEQFF
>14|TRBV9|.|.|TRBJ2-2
TGTGCCAGCAGCGGAGGGACTTACACCGGGGAGCTGTTTTTT
CASSGGTYTGELFF
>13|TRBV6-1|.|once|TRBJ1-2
TGTGCCAGCAGTGAAGAAGTGAGAAGGGGCTACACCTTC
CASSEEVRRGYTF
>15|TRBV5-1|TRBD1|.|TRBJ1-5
TGCGCCAGCAGCTTGGGGGAGACAGGGGGTCAGCCCCAGCATTTT
CASSLGETGGQPQHF
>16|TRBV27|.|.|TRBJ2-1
TGTGCCAGCAGCTCCTTCCAACAGGGTACATACAATGAGCAGTTCTTC
CASSSFQQGTYNEQFF
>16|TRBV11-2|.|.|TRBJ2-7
TGTGCCAGCAGCCCCCGACAGGGACGGGGGTCCTACGAGCAGTACTTC
CASSPRQGRGSYEQYF
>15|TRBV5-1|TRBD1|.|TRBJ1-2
TGCGCCAGCAGCACGGGGGACAGGGGGCTCGGCGGCTACACCTTC
CASSTGDRGLGGYTF
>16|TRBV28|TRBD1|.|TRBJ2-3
TGTGCCAGCAGGACATCCGGGACAGGACACACAGATACGCAGTATTTT
CASRTSGTGHTDTQYF
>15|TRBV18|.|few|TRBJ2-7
TGTGCCAGCTCACCACCCGACAGGCGCGGGGACGAGCAGTACTTC
CASSPPDRRGDEQYF
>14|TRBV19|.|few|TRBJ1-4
TGTGCCAGTAGTATAGGAATGGGTGATGAAAAACTGTTTTTT
CASSIGMGDEKLFF
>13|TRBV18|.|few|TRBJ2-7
TGTGCCAGCTCACCACAGGGCCTAAACGAGCAGTACTTC
CASSPQGLNEQYF
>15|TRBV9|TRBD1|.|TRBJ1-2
TGTGCCAGCAGCGTAGCCGTCGGGACAGGTTATGGCTACACCTTC
CASSVAVGTGYGYTF
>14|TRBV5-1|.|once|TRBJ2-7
TGCGCCAGCAGCTCCACCCTGGCGGGTAACGAGCAGTACTTC
CASSSTLAGNEQYF
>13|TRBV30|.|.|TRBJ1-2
TGTGCCTGGAGTAGCTCTTGGGGCCATGGCTACACCTTC
CAWSSSWGHGYTF
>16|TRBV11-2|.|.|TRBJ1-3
TGTGCCAGCAGCTTAGGAGTGATTGGGGCGGTTGGCACCATATATTTT
CASSLGVIGAVGTIYF
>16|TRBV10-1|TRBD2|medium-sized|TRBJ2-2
TGCGCCAGCAGTGGAGCGGGAGGGCCCCGGACCGGGGAGCTGTTTTTT
CASSGAGGPRTGELFF
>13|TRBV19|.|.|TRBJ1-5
TGTGCCGGCGGAGGGAATAGCAATCAGCCCCAGCATTTT
CAGGGNSNQPQHF
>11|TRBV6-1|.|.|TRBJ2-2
TGTGCCAGCAGTGAACAGGCTGACCTGTTTTTT
CASSEQADLFF
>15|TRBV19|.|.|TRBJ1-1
TGTGCCAGTAAACCAACGGGAACTTTGAGCACTGAAGCTTTCTTT
CASKPTGTLSTEAFF
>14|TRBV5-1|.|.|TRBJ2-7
TGCGCCAGCAGCTTGGAGGGCAGGTCCTACGAGCAGTACTTC
CASSLEGRSYEQYF
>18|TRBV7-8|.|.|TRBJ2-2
TGTGCCAGCAGCTTAGCGCGCAGGGGCCTCTCTAACACCGGGGAGCTGTTTTTT
CASSLARRGLSNTGELFF
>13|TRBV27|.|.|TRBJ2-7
TGTGCCAGCAGACCAAGGGTTGTTAACGAGCAGTACTTC
CASRPRVVNEQYF
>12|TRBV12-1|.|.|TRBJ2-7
TGTGCCAGCAGCTTTGAATCTCGGGAGCAGTACTTC
CASSFESREQYF
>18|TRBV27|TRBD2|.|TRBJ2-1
TGTGCCAGCAGCTTAACAGGGACTAGCGGGAGGGCCTACAATGAGCAGTTCTTC
CASSLTGTSGRAYNEQFF
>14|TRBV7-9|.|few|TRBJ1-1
TGTGCCAGCAGCTTAAAGACCATTGCCACTGAAGCTTTCTTT
CASSLKTIATEAFF
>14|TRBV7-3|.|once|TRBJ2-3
TGTGCCAGCAGCTTCACGCCCTACACAGATACGCAGTATTTT
CASSFTPYTDTQYF
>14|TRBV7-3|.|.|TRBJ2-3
TGTGCCAGCAGGAGCGGAGGAGCAGCAGATACGCAGTATTTT
CASRSGGAADTQYF
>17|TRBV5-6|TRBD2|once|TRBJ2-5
TGTGCCAGCAGCTCGGGACTAGCGGGAGGGCCGGGGGAGACCCAGTACTTC
CASSSGLAGGPGETQYF
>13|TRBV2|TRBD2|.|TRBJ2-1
TGTGCCAGCGGACTAGACCCCCCCAATGAGCAGTTCTTC
CASGLDPPNEQFF